The clone carrying this TCR beta chain was counted only a few times. The antigen remains unidentified. This record comes from a study of CD8+ T cells in alopecia areata. In the study overall: Treated patients took oral tofacitinib at 5 to 10 mg twice daily. Tofacitinib therapy took 6 to 18 months; 6 months off drug came after.

Extracted RNA was reverse transcribed, and the resulting cDNA served as sequencing template. Sequencing was performed with immunoSEQ multiplex PCR; in TCRdb, only in-frame clones are kept and a portion is missing. The sample carries around 110,000 clones, around 84% recorded once. Regarding the study as a whole: Mice showed TCR sharing more clearly than patients did, possibly owing to HLA. Relative to normal scalp, lesional scalp, especially alopecia totalis/universalis, showed higher clonality.

Specified treatment: oral pan-JAK inhibitor, 5-10 mg twice daily. V was trimmed by 5 bases and J by 4 bases, leaving 12 bases between them. Germline assignment: CDR1 SGHTA and CDR2 FQGNSA. The CDR3 totals 15 residues. The rearrangement links TRBV7-2 to TRBJ2-6; D unresolved. This TCR was recovered from a human donor with alopecia areata. Source: CD8+ T cells sorted from blood, taken at week 24, from a patient treated with tofacitinib. The CDR3: CASSRPPSGANVLTF. The DNA for the CDR3 is TGTGCCAGCAGCCGCCCGCCGTCGGGGGCCAACGTCCTGACTTTC. Using reference TRBV7-2 and TRBJ2-6 for the parts outside the CDR3, the full variable domain is GAGVSQSPSNKVTEKGKDVELRCDPISGHTALYWYRQSLGQGLEFLIYFQGNSAPDKSGLPSDRFSAERTGGSVSTLTIQRTQQEDSAVYLCASSRPPSGANVLTFGAGSRLTVL.